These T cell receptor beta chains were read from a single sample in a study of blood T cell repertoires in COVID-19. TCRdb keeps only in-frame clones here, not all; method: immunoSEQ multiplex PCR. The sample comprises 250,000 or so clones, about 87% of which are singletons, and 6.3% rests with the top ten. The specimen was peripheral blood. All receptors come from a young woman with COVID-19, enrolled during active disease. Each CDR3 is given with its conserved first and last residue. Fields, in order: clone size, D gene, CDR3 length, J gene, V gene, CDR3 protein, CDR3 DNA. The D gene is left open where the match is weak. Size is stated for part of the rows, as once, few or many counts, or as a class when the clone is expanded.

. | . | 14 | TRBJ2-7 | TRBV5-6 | CASSFGDTSYEQYF | TGTGCCAGCAGCTTTGGGGACACCTCCTACGAGCAGTACTTC
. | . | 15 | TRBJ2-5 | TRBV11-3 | CASSLPSKVRETQYF | TGTGCCAGCAGCTTACCGAGTAAAGTGCGGGAGACCCAGTACTTC
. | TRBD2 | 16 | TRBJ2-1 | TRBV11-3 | CASSSGGTSGNWEQFF | TGTGCCAGCAGCTCCGGAGGGACTAGCGGGAATTGGGAGCAGTTCTTC
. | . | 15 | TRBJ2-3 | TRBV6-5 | CASTDSSGYTDTQYF | TGTGCCAGCACCGACTCCTCTGGGTACACAGATACGCAGTATTTT
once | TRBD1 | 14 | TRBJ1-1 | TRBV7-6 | CASTLGGSNTEAFF | TGTGCCAGCACTTTAGGGGGCTCGAACACTGAAGCTTTCTTT
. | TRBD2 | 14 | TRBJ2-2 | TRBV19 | CASTVREDTGELFF | TGTGCCAGTACGGTGCGGGAGGACACCGGGGAGCTGTTTTTT
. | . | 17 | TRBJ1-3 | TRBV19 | CASSPASQALGGNTIYF | TGTGCCAGTAGTCCGGCCTCGCAGGCCCTCGGTGGAAACACCATATATTTT
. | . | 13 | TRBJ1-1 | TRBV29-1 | CSVDQAGIEQAFF | TGCAGCGTTGATCAGGCAGGGATCGAGCAAGCTTTCTTT
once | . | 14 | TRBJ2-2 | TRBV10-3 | CAISELGDTGELFF | TGTGCCATCAGTGAATTGGGAGACACCGGGGAGCTGTTTTTT
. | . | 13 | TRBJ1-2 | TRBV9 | CASSVEGNYGYTF | TGTGCCAGCAGCGTGGAGGGGAACTATGGCTACACCTTC
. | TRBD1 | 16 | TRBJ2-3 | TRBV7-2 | CASSPPGAGGADTQYF | TGTGCCAGCAGCCCCCCTGGGGCAGGGGGCGCAGATACGCAGTATTTT
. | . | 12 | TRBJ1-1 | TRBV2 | CASGRLNTEAFF | TGTGCCAGCGGAAGACTTAACACTGAAGCTTTCTTT
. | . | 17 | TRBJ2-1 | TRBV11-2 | CASSPLGGSPYRNEQFF | TGTGCCAGCAGCCCCCTCGGGGGTTCCCCATACAGGAATGAGCAGTTCTTC
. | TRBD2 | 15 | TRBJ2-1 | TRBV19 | CASSIVLADYNEQFF | TGTGCCAGTAGTATTGTACTAGCGGATTACAATGAGCAGTTCTTC
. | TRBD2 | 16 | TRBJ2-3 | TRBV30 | CAWSAGGVPSTDTQYF | TGTGCCTGGAGTGCGGGAGGAGTACCGTCCACAGATACGCAGTATTTT
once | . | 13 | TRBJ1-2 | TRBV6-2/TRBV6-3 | CASSPEGRAGYTF | TGTGCCAGCAGTCCGGAGGGGCGGGCTGGCTACACCTTC
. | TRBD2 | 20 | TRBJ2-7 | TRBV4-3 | CASSQDYVSGGALNTYEQYF | TGCGCCAGCAGCCAAGATTATGTCAGCGGGGGGGCCCTAAATACCTACGAGCAGTACTTC
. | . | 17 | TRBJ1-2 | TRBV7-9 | CASSVAEATKQGGGYTF | TGTGCCAGCAGCGTAGCCGAAGCAACTAAACAGGGTGGTGGCTACACCTTC
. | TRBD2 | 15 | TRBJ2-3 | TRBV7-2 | CASSKLAGGADTQYF | TGTGCCAGCAGCAAACTAGCGGGGGGGGCAGATACGCAGTATTTT
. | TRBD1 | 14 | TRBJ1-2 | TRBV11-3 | CASSLDGQGFGYTF | TGTGCCAGCAGCTTAGACGGACAGGGGTTTGGCTACACCTTC
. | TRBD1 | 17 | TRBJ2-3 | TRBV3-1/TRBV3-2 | CASSQEQGAIGTDTQYF | TGTGCCAGCAGCCAAGAGCAGGGGGCGATCGGCACAGATACGCAGTATTTT
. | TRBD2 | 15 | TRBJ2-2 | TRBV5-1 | CASSLGGRNTGELFF | TGCGCCAGCAGCTTGGGCGGGAGGAACACCGGGGAGCTGTTTTTT
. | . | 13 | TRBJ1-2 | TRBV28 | CASRSVRTLGYTF | TGTGCCAGCAGGTCGGTACGGACTCTAGGCTACACCTTC
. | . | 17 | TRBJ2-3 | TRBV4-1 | CASSQDGRGVVGDTQYF | TGCGCCAGCAGCCAAGACGGGCGCGGGGTGGTTGGGGATACGCAGTATTTT
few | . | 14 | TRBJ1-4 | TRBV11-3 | CASSEGIIDEKLFF | TGTGCCAGCTCGGAGGGGATAATTGATGAAAAACTGTTTTTT
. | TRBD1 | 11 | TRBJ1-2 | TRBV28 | CASRATGGATF | TGTGCCAGCAGGGCCACAGGGGGGGCCACCTTC
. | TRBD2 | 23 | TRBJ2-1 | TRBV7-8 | CASSPGTGGRGLAGGSHYNEQFF | TGTGCCAGCAGCCCCGGGACAGGGGGCAGGGGACTAGCGGGAGGTTCCCACTACAATGAGCAGTTCTTC
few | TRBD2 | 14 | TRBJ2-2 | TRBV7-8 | CASSLWTRAGELFF | TGTGCCAGCAGCTTATGGACTAGGGCCGGGGAGCTGTTTTTT
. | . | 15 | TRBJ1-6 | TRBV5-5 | CASSSMDPRDSPLHF | TGTGCCAGCAGCTCAATGGACCCCAGGGATTCACCCCTCCACTTT
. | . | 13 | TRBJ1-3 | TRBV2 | CASKSHSGNTIYF | TGTGCCAGCAAGAGCCACTCTGGAAACACCATATATTTT
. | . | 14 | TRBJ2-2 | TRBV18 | CASSPLTETGELFF | TGTGCCAGCTCACCTCTCACAGAAACCGGGGAGCTGTTTTTT
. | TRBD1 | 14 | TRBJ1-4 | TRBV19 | CASSRGQVNEKLFF | TGTGCCAGTAGTAGGGGACAGGTTAATGAAAAACTGTTTTTT
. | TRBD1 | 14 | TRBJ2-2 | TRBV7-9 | CASSMDRATGELFF | TGTGCCAGCAGCATGGACAGGGCCACCGGGGAGCTGTTTTTT
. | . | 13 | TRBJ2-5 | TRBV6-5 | CASNLPGEETQYF | TGTGCCAGCAATTTACCGGGGGAAGAGACCCAGTACTTC
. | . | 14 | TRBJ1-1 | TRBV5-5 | CASTIHSAGTEAFF | TGTGCCAGCACCATACACTCCGCCGGGACTGAAGCTTTCTTT
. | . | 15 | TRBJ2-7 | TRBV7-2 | CASSDRDLGTYEQYF | TGTGCCAGCAGCGACAGAGACTTAGGAACCTACGAGCAGTACTTC
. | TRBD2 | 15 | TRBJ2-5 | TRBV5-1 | CASSSAGTSWETQYF | TGCGCCAGCAGCTCAGCCGGGACTAGCTGGGAGACCCAGTACTTC
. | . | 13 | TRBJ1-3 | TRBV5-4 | CASSSGLKNTIYF | TGTGCCAGCAGCTCAGGACTCAAAAACACCATATATTTT
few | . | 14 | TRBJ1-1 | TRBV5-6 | CASSSGGGGTEAFF | TGTGCCAGCAGCTCCGGGGGGGGTGGCACTGAAGCTTTCTTT
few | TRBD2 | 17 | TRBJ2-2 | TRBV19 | CASSMGLAGVRTGELFF | TGTGCCAGTAGTATGGGCCTAGCGGGAGTGAGGACCGGGGAGCTGTTTTTT
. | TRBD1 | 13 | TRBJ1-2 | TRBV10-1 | CASSPGTDYGYTF | TGCGCCAGCAGCCCTGGGACAGACTATGGCTACACCTTC
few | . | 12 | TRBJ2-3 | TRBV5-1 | CASSLYGNTQYF | TGCGCCAGCAGTCTTTATGGCAATACGCAGTATTTT
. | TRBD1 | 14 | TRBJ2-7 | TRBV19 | CASSNGQGTYEQYF | TGTGCCAGTAGTAACGGACAGGGTACCTACGAGCAGTACTTC
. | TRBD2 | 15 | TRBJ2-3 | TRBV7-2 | CASSLVRSGADTQYF | TGTGCCAGCAGCTTAGTCCGAAGCGGGGCAGATACGCAGTATTTT
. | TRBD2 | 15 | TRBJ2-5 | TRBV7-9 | CASSPAREDWETQYF | TGTGCCAGCAGCCCCGCCCGGGAGGATTGGGAGACCCAGTACTTC
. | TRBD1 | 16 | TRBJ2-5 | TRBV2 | CASNIEVGQGQETQYF | TGTGCCAGCAACATCGAAGTAGGACAGGGACAAGAGACCCAGTACTTC
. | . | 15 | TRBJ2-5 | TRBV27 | CASSEGGRARETQYF | TGTGCCAGCAGCGAGGGGGGGAGGGCCAGGGAGACCCAGTACTTC
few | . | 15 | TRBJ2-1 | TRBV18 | CASSPLGVGYNEQFF | TGTGCCAGCTCACCACTCGGGGTGGGATACAATGAGCAGTTCTTC
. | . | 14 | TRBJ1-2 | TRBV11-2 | CASSLVAGMDGYTF | TGTGCCAGCAGCTTAGTGGCAGGGATGGATGGCTACACCTTC
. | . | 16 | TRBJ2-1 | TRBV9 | CASSVVLASSTHEQFF | TGTGCCAGCAGCGTCGTTCTAGCTTCCTCTACCCATGAGCAGTTCTTC
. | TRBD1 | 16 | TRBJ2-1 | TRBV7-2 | CASSLEGTGGRNEQFF | TGTGCCAGCAGCTTAGAAGGGACAGGGGGGAGGAATGAGCAGTTCTTC
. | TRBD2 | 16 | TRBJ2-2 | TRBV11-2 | CASSHGRAGVTGELFF | TGTGCCAGCAGCCATGGAAGAGCGGGAGTTACCGGGGAGCTGTTTTTT
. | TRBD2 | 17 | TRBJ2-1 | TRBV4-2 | CASSQVASGGWGGVQFF | TGTGCCAGCAGCCAAGTGGCTAGCGGGGGCTGGGGTGGGGTGCAGTTCTTC
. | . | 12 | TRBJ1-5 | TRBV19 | CASSIIDQPQHF | TGTGCCAGTAGTATCATAGATCAGCCCCAGCATTTT
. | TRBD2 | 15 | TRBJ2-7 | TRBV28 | CASTASQRGGSEQYF | TGTGCCAGCACCGCCTCCCAGCGGGGGGGCTCCGAGCAGTACTTC
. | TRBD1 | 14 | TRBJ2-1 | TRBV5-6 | CASSLGDRGNEQFF | TGTGCCAGCAGCTTGGGGGACAGGGGCAATGAGCAGTTCTTC
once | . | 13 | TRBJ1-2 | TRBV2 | CASTKTGSYGYTF | TGTGCCAGCACCAAGACAGGAAGCTATGGCTACACCTTC